A selection of T cell receptor beta chains follows, all from one sample in a study of regulatory T cells in long-lasting Graves disease. TCRdb analysed the multiplex PCR reads with MiXCR anew, one entry per CDR3 protein. The sample holds some 560,000 distinct CDR3 sequences, about 16% seen once. The same specimen was also included in a second study, on T cells in Graves' hyperthyroidism and ophthalmopathy.

The source material was peripheral blood mononuclear cells (PBMCs), sampled at new diagnosis, from a patient treated with antithyroid drugs. The origin of the receptors is a woman aged 40 to 65 with Graves disease. Each CDR3 is given with its conserved first and last residue. Fields, in order: CDR3 protein, CDR3 DNA, J gene, clone size, V gene, CDR3 length, D gene. D genes are given only for firm matches. Clone size is stated in some rows and not others, as once, few, many or a class when expanded.

CDR3: CASSEIVGRGYTF
DNA: TGTGCCAGCAGTGAAATAGTCGGTCGCGGCTACACCTTC
J: TRBJ1-2
size: many
V: TRBV6-1
length: 13
D: NA

CDR3: CASSMVGRSTEAFF
DNA: TGTGCCAGTAGTATGGTGGGACGGTCTACTGAAGCTTTCTTT
J: TRBJ1-1
size: many
V: TRBV19
length: 14
D: NA

CDR3: CASSLETAGQVYEQYF
DNA: TGTGCCAGCAGCTTAGAAACTGCGGGGCAGGTCTACGAGCAGTACTTC
J: TRBJ2-7
size: many
V: TRBV11-2
length: 16
D: NA

CDR3: CASSPANVKGEQYF
DNA: TGTGCCAGCAGCCCGGCTAACGTTAAGGGCGAGCAGTACTTC
J: TRBJ2-7
size: many
V: TRBV7-2
length: 14
D: NA

CDR3: CASSLARGENTIYF
DNA: TGTGCCAGCAGCTTAGCCCGGGGAGAAAACACCATATATTTT
J: TRBJ1-3
size: few
V: TRBV7-2
length: 14
D: NA

CDR3: CASSYPSRGGNQPQHF
DNA: TGTGCCAGCAGTTACCCGTCCAGGGGCGGCAATCAGCCCCAGCATTTT
J: TRBJ1-5
size: few
V: TRBV28
length: 16
D: NA

CDR3: CASSPPGGHISYEQYF
DNA: TGTGCCAGCAGTCCCCCAGGGGGGCACATCTCCTACGAGCAGTACTTC
J: TRBJ2-7
size: many
V: TRBV28
length: 16
D: NA

CDR3: CASSLGRGGLYGYTF
DNA: TGTGCCAGCAGTTTAGGCAGGGGCGGCCTCTATGGCTACACCTTC
J: TRBJ1-2
size: many
V: TRBV12-3/TRBV12-4
length: 15
D: NA

CDR3: CASSFLLRGGRSTDTQYF
DNA: TGTGCCAGCAGTTTCCTCCTCCGGGGGGGCCGCAGCACAGATACGCAGTATTTT
J: TRBJ2-3
size: many
V: TRBV27
length: 18
D: TRBD2

CDR3: CASSAPWGNLPYEQYF
DNA: TGTGCCAGCAGCGCCCCGTGGGGTAATCTTCCCTACGAGCAGTACTTC
J: TRBJ2-7
size: many
V: TRBV6-1
length: 16
D: NA

CDR3: CASSSIGQGGRAFF
DNA: TGCGCCAGCAGCTCCATAGGACAGGGAGGTCGAGCTTTCTTT
J: TRBJ1-1
size: NA
V: TRBV5-1
length: 14
D: TRBD1

CDR3: CASSSREPGLAGKSSGANVLTF
DNA: TGTGCCAGCAGTTCCCGGGAACCCGGACTAGCGGGCAAGAGCTCTGGGGCCAACGTCCTGACTTTC
J: TRBJ2-6
size: NA
V: TRBV6-5
length: 22
D: TRBD2